The rows below give T cell receptor beta chains drawn from one sample of a study of PD-1 blockade in classical Hodgkin lymphoma. Data came from immunoSEQ multiplex PCR; TCRdb stores just in-frame clones and leaves some out. The sample yields nearly 100,000 clones, over 80% seen once. The sequences come from peripheral blood mononuclear cells (PBMCs), collected at baseline. The source is a human donor with classical Hodgkin lymphoma. Both conserved end residues are part of each CDR3. A D gene is named only where the DNA matches it firmly. The size entry is marked missing in some rows and otherwise reads once, few, many or a size class.

d_call	v_call	j_call	clone_size	cdr3_nt	cdr3_aa
-	TRBV5-4	TRBJ2-7	-	TGTGCCAGCAGCTTGGGCCCAGCGGAAACCTACGAGCAGTACTTC	CASSLGPAETYEQYF
-	TRBV10-2	TRBJ1-5	once	TGCGCCAGCAGTGAGTTAGGAGGAATTAGCAATCAGCCCCAGCATTTT	CASSELGGISNQPQHF
TRBD1	TRBV7-2	TRBJ1-1	once	TGTGCCAGCAGCCCGAGCGTGACAGGGGGGAACACTGAAGCTTTCTTT	CASSPSVTGGNTEAFF
-	TRBV5-5	TRBJ1-2	-	TGTGCCAGCAGCCTGTGGACAGAGGGGGGCTACACCTTC	CASSLWTEGGYTF
-	TRBV21-1	TRBJ1-2	-	TGTGCCAGCAGCAAAGAGCGATTCGAGCATTGGGATTTTAACTATGGCTACACCTTC	CASSKERFEHWDFNYGYTF
-	TRBV27	TRBJ2-4	-	TGTGCCAGCAGTTCATCGACGGAAACCAAAAACATTCAGTACTTC	CASSSSTETKNIQYF
TRBD1	TRBV7-9	TRBJ2-1	-	TGTGCCAGCAGCTTAGGTGGGACAGGGGGCTTCGATGAGCAGTTCTTC	CASSLGGTGGFDEQFF
TRBD2	TRBV5-6	TRBJ2-1	few	TGTGCCAGCACCCCCCAACCGGGACTAGAGCAGTTCTTC	CASTPQPGLEQFF
-	TRBV2	TRBJ1-1	few	TGTGCCAGCAACCTGAACACTGAAGCTTTCTTT	CASNLNTEAFF
-	TRBV7-2	TRBJ2-7	-	TGTGCCAGCAGCCCGCAGGCGGGCCTTCCCTACGAGCAGTACTTC	CASSPQAGLPYEQYF
TRBD1	TRBV11-3	TRBJ1-5	-	TGTGCCAGCAGACTCGGACAGGGGGGTTATAGCAATCAGCCCCAGCATTTT	CASRLGQGGYSNQPQHF
TRBD2	TRBV10-3	TRBJ2-2	-	TGTGCCATCAGGGGACTAGCGGGAGGAACCGGGGAGCTGTTTTTT	CAIRGLAGGTGELFF
TRBD2	TRBV5-4	TRBJ2-3	-	TGTGCCAGCAGACTCGCTGCGGGAGCGAAGAATACGCAGTATTTT	CASRLAAGAKNTQYF
-	TRBV4-2	TRBJ1-3	-	TGTGCCAGCAGCCAAGGAGGGGGGAGAAACACCATATATTTT	CASSQGGGRNTIYF
TRBD2	TRBV4-1	TRBJ2-7	-	TGCGCCAGCAGCCAAGAAGGCGAGGGGAGGGCCTACGAGCAGTACTTC	CASSQEGEGRAYEQYF
-	TRBV6-5	TRBJ1-2	few	TGTGCCAGCAGTTGGGGGTCTAACTATGGCTACACCTTC	CASSWGSNYGYTF
TRBD2	TRBV2	TRBJ2-1	-	TGTGCCAGCAGTGTAAGCGGGGGGTCCTACAATGAGCAGTTCTTC	CASSVSGGSYNEQFF
TRBD1	TRBV5-6	TRBJ1-1	few	TGTGCCAGCAGCCTGGGACAGGCTTACGCTGTTACCAACACTGTCGCTTTCTTT	CASSLGQAYAVTNTVAFF
TRBD1	TRBV5-4	TRBJ2-5	-	TGTGCCAGCAGCTTCTCAACTGGACAGGGCCAAGAGACCCAGTACTTC	CASSFSTGQGQETQYF
TRBD1	TRBV30	TRBJ1-1	-	TGTGCCTGGAGCCAGACAGGGACTGAAGCTTTCTTT	CAWSQTGTEAFF
TRBD2	TRBV28	TRBJ2-1	-	TGTGCCAGCGTTCCGGGAGGAAGATGGGACAATGAGCAGTTCTTC	CASVPGGRWDNEQFF
-	TRBV4-2	TRBJ1-2	-	TGTGCCAGCAGCCAAGATCTTGGAGGGAACTATGGCTACACCTTC	CASSQDLGGNYGYTF
TRBD1	TRBV28	TRBJ2-7	-	TGTGCCAGCAGTTCCTCGGACAGGGCTCCCTACGAGCAGTACTTC	CASSSSDRAPYEQYF
-	TRBV6-5	TRBJ2-6	-	TGTGCCAGCAGTTACAGGGACGGGGCCAACGTCCTGACTTTC	CASSYRDGANVLTF
TRBD2	TRBV5-4	TRBJ2-7	-	TGTGCCAGCAGCTTGGGCCTAGCGGGAGGCTCCTACGAGCAGTACTTC	CASSLGLAGGSYEQYF
TRBD2	TRBV29-1	TRBJ2-1	-	TGCAGCGTTGAAGATCTGGCTAGCGGCAACAATGAGCAGTTCTTC	CSVEDLASGNNEQFF
TRBD2	TRBV18	TRBJ2-3	-	TGTGCCAGCTCACCGTCTGAGGCTAGCGGACCTAACGGGTATTTT	CASSPSEASGPNGYF
TRBD1	TRBV6-1	TRBJ1-5	-	TGTGCCACCTTCGGGACAGTTTTAAATCAGCCCCAGCATTTT	CATFGTVLNQPQHF
TRBD2	TRBV19	TRBJ2-7	-	TGTGCCAGTAGTCTGACTAGCAGCGTGTCGTACGAGCAGTACTTC	CASSLTSSVSYEQYF
TRBD2	TRBV6-5	TRBJ2-3	-	TGTGCCAGCAGTTACTCGACTAGCGGGGTTACAGATACGCAGTATTTT	CASSYSTSGVTDTQYF
TRBD2	TRBV4-1	TRBJ2-1	-	TGCGCCAGCAGCCAATACCAGCGGGAGTTGCGCGGCAATGAGCAGTTCTTC	CASSQYQRELRGNEQFF
-	TRBV10-1	TRBJ2-3	-	TGCGCCAGCACCCCCGGAGGCCCCAAAGATACGCAGTATTTT	CASTPGGPKDTQYF
-	TRBV5-1	TRBJ2-7	-	TGCGCCAGCACTGGGGTGGGGGGAACCTACGAGCAGTACTTC	CASTGVGGTYEQYF
-	TRBV6-6	TRBJ2-7	few	TGTGCCAGCAGTTACTCGTCCTACGAGCAGTACTTC	CASSYSSYEQYF
TRBD2	TRBV27	TRBJ2-1	-	TGTGCCAGCAGGGTGCTAGGACTAGCGGGAGATAATGAGCAGTTCTTC	CASRVLGLAGDNEQFF